This TCR beta chain came from a study of blood T cell repertoires in COVID-19. Study-level information: Whether acute or convalescent, the COVID-19 samples came from the United States, Italy and Spain.

While infection was still active, Seattle patients were enrolled and then followed longitudinally. CDR3 length: 15 residues. The V and J ends lost 3 bases and 4 bases, in that order; junction bases with no gene match: 2. Germline CDR1 and CDR2: KGHSH and LQKENI. Under the authors' procedure: Amplification of reference gene primers was used by the study to estimate nucleated cell counts. Produced via immunoSEQ multiplex PCR; TCRdb's table is partial and in-frame only. The DNA gave D and trimming, while V, J and clone size come from that table. The data show over 120,000 clones, with around 79% seen just once and around 5% held by the top ten.

This chain joins TRBV18 and TRBJ1-5; 11 nucleotides match TRBD1. Sequencing was performed on peripheral blood. The receptor's source is a woman in her 70s with COVID-19, enrolled during active disease. The CDR3 protein is CASSPGQGGNQPQHF. The CDR3 DNA is TGTGCCAGCTCACCGGGACAGGGGGGAAATCAGCCCCAGCATTTT. The full variable domain, in which reference TRBV18 and TRBJ1-5 provide the parts outside the CDR3, is NAGVMQNPRHLVRRRGQEARLRCSPMKGHSHVYWYRQLPEEGLKFMVYLQKENIIDESGMPKERFSAEFPKEGPSILRIQQVVRGDSAAYFCASSPGQGGNQPQHFGDGTRLSIL.